This T cell receptor beta chain is from a study of cytomegalovirus exposure and HLA in healthy donors. General observations from the study: Productive status was seen about 90% or about 30% of the time for most TCR beta V segments in an earlier analysis.

Note on this clone: Its antigen is not identified.

Primers included in the PCR were 60 Vbeta and 13 Jbeta primers. Data came from immunoSEQ multiplex PCR; TCRdb stores just in-frame clones and leaves some out. The profile shows under 300,000 clones, 84% of them singletons. CDR3 size: 16 residues. After removal of 0 bases from V and 6 bases from J, the junction contained 4 bases not matched to a gene. Germline CDR1 and CDR2: SGHDT and YYEEEE. Sequencing used PBMCs. The source is a woman aged 35 to 49 in good health and CMV-seropositive. This chain links TRBV5-6 with TRBJ1-3, with 12 bases matching TRBD1. CDR3 sequence: CASSLVGQGAENTIYF. Here the CDR3 DNA reads TGTGCCAGCAGCTTGGTGGGACAGGGGGCGGAAAACACCATATATTTT.